This T cell receptor beta chain is drawn from a study of control samples from healthy donors and cancer patients. Method: immunoSEQ multiplex PCR; TCRdb's copy keeps in-frame clones and lacks some. The sample records 110,000 to 150,000 clones, 80% to 90% being singletons. The germline V gene has CDR1 SQVTM and CDR2 ANQGSEA. The CDR3 is made up of 12 amino acids. V lost 5 bases to trimming and J lost 0 bases, with 5 bases between them. Sample: blood. The sequence derives from a woman aged 25 to 45 in good health. The V and J genes are TRBV29-1 and TRBJ1-3; D is undetermined. CDR3 sequence reads: CSVKGSGNTIYF. The CDR3 DNA sequence: TGCAGCGTTAAGGGCTCTGGAAACACCATATATTTT.